This T cell receptor beta chain was captured by sequencing in a study of shared clonotypes between healthy human individuals. Study-wide results and caveats: Among donors, the sharing of clonotypes was expected to be influenced by sequencing depth.

The germline CDR1 and CDR2 sequences are LGHNA and YSLEER. Trimming pared 0 bases from V and 7 bases from J, leaving 15 bases between. The CDR3 runs 15 residues. Naive CD8 isolation took CD45RO-negative cells positively selected for CCR7 and excluded terminally differentiated effector memory CD45RA+ cells. Each donor was a Caucasian adult residing in Nashville, Tennessee. For sorted subsets, about 190 ng DNA per replicate equaled roughly 29,000 T cell genomes. Profiled with immunoSEQ multiplex PCR; TCRdb holds only in-frame clones, not every one. This sample has millions of clones; less than 95% occur once, and the top ten carry about 1.1%. This clone appeared once. Antigen unknown.

Specimen: naive CD8+ T cells sorted from blood. This receptor was identified in a man in his late teens or twenties in good health. The rearrangement links TRBV4-3 to TRBJ1-2; D not resolved. CDR3 bases: TGCGCCAGCAGCCAAGATACGATGGGCAGAAGTGGCTACACCTTC. Protein product: CASSQDTMGRSGYTF.